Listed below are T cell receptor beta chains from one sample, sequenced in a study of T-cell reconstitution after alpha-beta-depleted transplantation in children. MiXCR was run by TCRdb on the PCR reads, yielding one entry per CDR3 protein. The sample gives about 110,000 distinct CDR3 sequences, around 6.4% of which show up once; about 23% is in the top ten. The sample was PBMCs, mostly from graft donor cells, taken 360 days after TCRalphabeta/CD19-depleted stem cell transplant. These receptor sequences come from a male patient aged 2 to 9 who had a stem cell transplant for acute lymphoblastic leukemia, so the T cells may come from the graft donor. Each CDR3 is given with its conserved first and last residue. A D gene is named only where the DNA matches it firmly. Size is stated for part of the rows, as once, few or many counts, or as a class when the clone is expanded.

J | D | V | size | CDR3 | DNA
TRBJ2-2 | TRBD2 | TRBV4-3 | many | CASSPGLAGVRTGELFF | TGCGCCAGCAGCCCGGGACTAGCGGGAGTTCGAACCGGGGAGCTGTTTTTT
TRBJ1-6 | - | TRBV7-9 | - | CASSRGRYNSPLHF | TGTGCCAGCAGCCGGGGACGGTATAATTCACCCCTCCACTTT
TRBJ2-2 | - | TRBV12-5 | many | CASGLAPGELFF | TGTGCTAGTGGTCTAGCACCCGGGGAGCTGTTTTTT
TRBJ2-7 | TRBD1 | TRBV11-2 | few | CASSLVGARGRRVTYEQYF | TGTGCCAGCAGCTTAGTAGGGGCCAGGGGGCGAAGGGTAACCTACGAGCAGTACTTC
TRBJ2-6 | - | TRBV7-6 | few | CASSLARAGANVLTF | TGTGCCAGCAGCTTAGCCAGGGCTGGGGCCAACGTCCTGACTTTC
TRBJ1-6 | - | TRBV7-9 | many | CASSINNSPLHF | TGTGCCAGCAGCATAAATAATTCACCCCTCCACTTT
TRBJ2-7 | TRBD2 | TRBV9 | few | CASSVGTAGAHEQYF | TGTGCCAGCAGCGTAGGGACGGCGGGAGCCCACGAGCAGTACTTC
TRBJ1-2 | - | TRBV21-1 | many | CASSTGRESYGYTF | TGTGCCAGCAGCACAGGGAGGGAGAGCTATGGCTACACCTTC
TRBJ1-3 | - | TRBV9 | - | CASSGFDARGTIYF | TGTGCCAGCAGCGGATTCGACGCTCGGGGCACCATATATTTT
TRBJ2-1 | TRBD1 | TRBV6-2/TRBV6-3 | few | CASSPAQKRQGRREQFF | TGTGCCAGCAGTCCAGCTCAAAAAAGACAGGGTAGGAGGGAGCAGTTCTTC
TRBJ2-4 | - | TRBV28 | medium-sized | CASSETGPLAKNIQYF | TGTGCCAGCAGTGAGACAGGTCCTCTAGCCAAAAACATTCAGTACTTC
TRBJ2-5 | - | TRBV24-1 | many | CATSDFSVRGTQYF | TGTGCCACCAGTGATTTTTCGGTACGAGGGACCCAGTACTTC
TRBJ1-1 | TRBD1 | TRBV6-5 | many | CASSRQGIGTEAFF | TGTGCCAGCAGTAGACAGGGTATTGGAACTGAAGCTTTCTTT
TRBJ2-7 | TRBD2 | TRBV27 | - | CASSLLAESSYEQYF | TGTGCCAGCAGTTTACTAGCGGAGAGCTCCTACGAGCAGTACTTC
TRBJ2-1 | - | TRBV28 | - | CASSDPINEQFF | TGTGCCAGCAGTGACCCGATCAATGAGCAGTTCTTC
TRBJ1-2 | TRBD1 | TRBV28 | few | CASSSRDRKEFFNYGYTF | TGTGCCAGCAGTTCGAGGGACAGGAAGGAGTTCTTTAACTATGGCTACACCTTC
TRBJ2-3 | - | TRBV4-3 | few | CASSQASRPTDTQYF | TGCGCCAGCAGCCAGGCGAGCAGACCCACAGATACGCAGTATTTT
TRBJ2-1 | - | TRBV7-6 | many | CASRTWGEQFF | TGTGCCAGCCGGACCTGGGGTGAGCAGTTCTTC
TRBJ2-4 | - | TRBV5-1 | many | CASSLESPGQNIQYF | TGCGCCAGCAGCTTGGAGTCGCCCGGTCAAAACATTCAGTACTTC
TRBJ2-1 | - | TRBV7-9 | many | CASSWNGPEQFF | TGTGCCAGCAGTTGGAACGGACCAGAGCAGTTCTTC
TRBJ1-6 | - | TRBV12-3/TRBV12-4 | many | CASSSSSHSYNSPLHF | TGTGCCAGCAGTTCATCGAGTCACTCCTATAATTCACCCCTCCACTTT
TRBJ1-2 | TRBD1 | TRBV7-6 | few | CASSLGQGVNGYTF | TGTGCCAGCAGCTTGGGGCAGGGGGTTAATGGCTACACCTTC
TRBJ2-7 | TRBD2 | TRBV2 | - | CASSEFQRGPSYEQYF | TGTGCCAGCAGTGAATTCCAGCGGGGGCCATCCTACGAGCAGTACTTC
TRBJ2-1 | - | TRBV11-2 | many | CASSSSLPHEQFF | TGTGCCAGCAGCTCTTCTCTACCCCATGAGCAGTTCTTC
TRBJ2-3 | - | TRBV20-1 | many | CSARDLILRDTQYF | TGCAGTGCTAGAGACCTAATACTAAGAGATACGCAGTATTTT
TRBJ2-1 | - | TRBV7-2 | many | CASSLRPQPYNEQFF | TGTGCCAGCAGCTTACGTCCACAACCATACAATGAGCAGTTCTTC
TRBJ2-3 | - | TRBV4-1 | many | CASSQDPGVVTSTQYF | TGCGCCAGCAGCCAAGATCCCGGCGTCGTTACAAGTACGCAGTATTTT
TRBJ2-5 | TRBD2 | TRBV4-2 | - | CASSQVLAGEGETQYF | TGTGCCAGCAGCCAAGTACTAGCGGGAGAGGGAGAGACCCAGTACTTC
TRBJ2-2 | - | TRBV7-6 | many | CASSFTSNGELFF | TGTGCCAGCAGCTTTACTAGCAACGGGGAGCTGTTTTTT
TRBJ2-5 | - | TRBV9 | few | CASSPGGQQETQYF | TGTGCCAGCAGCCCTGGGGGACAACAAGAGACCCAGTACTTC
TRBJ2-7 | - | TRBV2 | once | CASSEATGGQAGQYF | TGTGCCAGCAGTGAAGCGACAGGCGGGCAGGCCGGGCAGTACTTC
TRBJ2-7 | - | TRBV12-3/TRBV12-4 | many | CASSFLLPRYEQYF | TGTGCCAGCAGTTTCTTATTACCCCGCTACGAGCAGTACTTC
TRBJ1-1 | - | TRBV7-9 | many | CASRSLVDTEAFF | TGTGCCAGCAGGTCGTTGGTGGACACTGAAGCTTTCTTT
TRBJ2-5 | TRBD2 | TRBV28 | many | CASSSWTSVQETQYF | TGTGCCAGCAGTTCCTGGACTAGCGTACAAGAGACCCAGTACTTC
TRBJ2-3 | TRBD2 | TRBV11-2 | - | CASSLDPAGAEDTQYF | TGTGCCAGCAGCTTAGATCCAGCGGGAGCGGAAGATACGCAGTATTTT
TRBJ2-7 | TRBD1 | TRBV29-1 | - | CSVEGTGTGSYEQYF | TGCAGCGTTGAAGGAACCGGGACAGGTTCCTACGAGCAGTACTTC
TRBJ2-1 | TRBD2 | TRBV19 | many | CASSIDFAQGLAGSYNEQFF | TGTGCCAGTAGTATAGATTTCGCCCAAGGACTAGCGGGATCCTACAATGAGCAGTTCTTC
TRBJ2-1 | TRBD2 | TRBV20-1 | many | CSASTSGRDNEQFF | TGCAGTGCTTCGACCAGCGGGAGGGACAATGAGCAGTTCTTC
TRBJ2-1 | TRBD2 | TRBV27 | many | CASSGTSGSSYNEQFF | TGTGCCAGCAGTGGGACTAGCGGGAGCTCCTACAATGAGCAGTTCTTC
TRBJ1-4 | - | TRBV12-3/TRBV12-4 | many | CASSFGGGNEKLFF | TGTGCCAGCAGTTTCGGGGGGGGTAATGAAAAACTGTTTTTT
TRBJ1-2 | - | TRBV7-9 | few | CASSKSPGRYGYTF | TGTGCCAGCAGCAAAAGCCCAGGGAGATATGGCTACACCTTC
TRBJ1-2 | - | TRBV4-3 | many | CASSQVYPGDGGGYTF | TGCGCCAGCAGCCAAGTTTATCCAGGGGATGGCGGTGGCTACACCTTC
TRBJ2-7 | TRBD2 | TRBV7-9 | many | CASSFPGRAYEQYF | TGTGCCAGCAGCTTCCCGGGGAGGGCCTACGAGCAGTACTTC
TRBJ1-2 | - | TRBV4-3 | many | CASSQVQPVGRNGYTF | TGCGCCAGCAGCCAAGTACAGCCGGTTGGGCGGAATGGCTACACCTTC
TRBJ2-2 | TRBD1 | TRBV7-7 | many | CASSPSPNRGNTGELFF | TGTGCCAGCAGCCCAAGCCCCAACAGGGGGAACACCGGGGAGCTGTTTTTT
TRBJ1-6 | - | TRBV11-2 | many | CASSFRDSNSPLHF | TGTGCCAGCAGCTTCCGGGATAGTAATTCACCCCTCCACTTT
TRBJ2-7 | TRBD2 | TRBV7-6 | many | CASSLALARPYEQYF | TGTGCCAGCAGCTTAGCACTAGCGAGGCCCTACGAGCAGTACTTC
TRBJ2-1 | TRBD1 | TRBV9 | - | CASRTGGGEQFF | TGTGCCTCACGGACAGGGGGCGGTGAGCAGTTCTTC
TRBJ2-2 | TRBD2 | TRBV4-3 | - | CASSQTGTKSGELFF | TGCGCCAGCAGCCAGACGGGGACTAAGTCCGGGGAGCTGTTTTTT
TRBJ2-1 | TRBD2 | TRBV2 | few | CATPKREGHNEQFF | TGTGCCACCCCCAAGAGGGAGGGGCACAATGAGCAGTTCTTC
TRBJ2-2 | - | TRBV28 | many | CASTSGGELFF | TGTGCCAGCACCTCCGGCGGGGAGCTGTTTTTT